The clone carrying this T cell receptor (beta chain) was recorded a few times. These data originate in a study of blood T cell repertoires in COVID-19. Study-wide context: Specimens from acute and convalescent COVID-19 originated in the United States, Italy and Spain. The analysed material was cDNA or gDNA that came from T cells, B-cell-depleted T cells, or PBMCs.

Authors' methods: Estimation of nucleated cell counts relied on the amplification of reference gene primers. The repertoire was sequenced with immunoSEQ multiplex PCR; TCRdb's copy has only in-frame clones and lacks some. The V and J calls and clone size come from that table; D and trimming were worked out from the DNA. The sample has tens of thousands of clones, about nine tenths seen once. CDR1 is MNHEY, CDR2 SVGAGI, per germline. V gave up 8 bases and J gave up 4 bases, with 17 bases separating them. This CDR3 spans 14 amino acids. Sequences were obtained from peripheral blood. This clonotype was sampled from a human donor with active COVID-19. The donor label of this sample is uncertain. The chain employs TRBV6-5 and TRBJ2-5; D is perhaps TRBD1 (7 bases). CDR3 nucleotide sequence: TGTGCCAGCCACCGGGACAGCGGGCGAGAGACCCAGTACTTC. Amino acids: CASHRDSGRETQYF.